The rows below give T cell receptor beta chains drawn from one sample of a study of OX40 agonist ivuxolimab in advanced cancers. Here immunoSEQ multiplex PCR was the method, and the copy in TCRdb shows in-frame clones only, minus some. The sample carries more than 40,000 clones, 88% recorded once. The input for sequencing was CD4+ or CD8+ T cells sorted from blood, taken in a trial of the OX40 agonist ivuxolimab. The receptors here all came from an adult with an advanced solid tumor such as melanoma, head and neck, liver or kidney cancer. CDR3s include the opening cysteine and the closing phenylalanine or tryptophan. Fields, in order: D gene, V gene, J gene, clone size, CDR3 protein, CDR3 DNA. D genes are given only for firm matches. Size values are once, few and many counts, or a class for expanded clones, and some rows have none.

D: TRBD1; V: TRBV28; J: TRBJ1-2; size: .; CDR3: CASSSTGDNNYGYTF; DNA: TGTGCCAGCAGTTCGACAGGGGACAACAACTATGGCTACACCTTC
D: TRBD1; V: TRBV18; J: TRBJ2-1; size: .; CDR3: CASSQTQGGDEQFF; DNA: TGTGCCAGCTCACAAACACAGGGGGGCGATGAGCAGTTCTTC
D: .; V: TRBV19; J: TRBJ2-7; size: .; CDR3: CASTGGGGIYEQYF; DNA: TGTGCCAGTACCGGAGGCGGTGGGATCTACGAGCAGTACTTC
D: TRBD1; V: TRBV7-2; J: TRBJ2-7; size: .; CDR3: CASSGPTGGYEQYF; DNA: TGTGCCAGCAGCGGACCGACAGGGGGCTACGAGCAGTACTTC
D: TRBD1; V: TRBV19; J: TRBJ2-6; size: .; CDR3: CASSILPGGSGANVLTF; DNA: TGTGCCAGTAGTATACTCCCAGGGGGCTCTGGGGCCAACGTCCTGACTTTC
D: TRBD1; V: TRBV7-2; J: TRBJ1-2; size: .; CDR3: CASSLAGGSLGYGYTF; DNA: TGTGCCAGCAGCTTAGCAGGGGGCAGTTTAGGCTATGGCTACACCTTC
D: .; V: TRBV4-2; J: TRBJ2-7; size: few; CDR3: CASSQDGGRVYEQYF; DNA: TGTGCCAGCAGCCAAGATGGGGGGAGAGTCTACGAGCAGTACTTC
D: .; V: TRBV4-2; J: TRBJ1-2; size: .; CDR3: CASSQDREPIYGYTF; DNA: TGTGCCAGCAGCCAAGACCGTGAGCCGATCTATGGCTACACCTTC
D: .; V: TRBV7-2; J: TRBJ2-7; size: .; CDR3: CASSLATGRQYEQYF; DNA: TGTGCCAGCAGCTTAGCGACTGGGCGCCAATACGAGCAGTACTTC
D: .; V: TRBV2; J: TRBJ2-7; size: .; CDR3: CASSEGAGRVIYEQYF; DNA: TGTGCCAGCAGTGAAGGGGCAGGGAGAGTTATCTACGAGCAGTACTTC
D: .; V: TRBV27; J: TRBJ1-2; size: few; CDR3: CASSLSGRGWAPYGYTF; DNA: TGTGCCAGCAGTTTATCGGGGCGGGGATGGGCCCCCTATGGCTACACCTTC
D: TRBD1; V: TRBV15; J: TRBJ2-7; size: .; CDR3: CATSHTGQGRYEQYF; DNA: TGTGCCACCAGCCACACGGGACAGGGGAGATACGAGCAGTACTTC
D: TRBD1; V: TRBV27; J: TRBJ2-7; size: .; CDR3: CASRRTGGFYEQYF; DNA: TGTGCCAGCAGGCGGACAGGGGGCTTCTACGAGCAGTACTTC
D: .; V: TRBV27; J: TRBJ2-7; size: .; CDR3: CASSPRTTRYEQYF; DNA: TGTGCCAGCAGTCCCCGGACTACGCGTTACGAGCAGTACTTC
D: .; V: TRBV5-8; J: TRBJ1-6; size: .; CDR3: CASSRDRDNSPLHF; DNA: TGTGCCAGCAGTCGGGACCGAGATAATTCACCCCTCCACTTT
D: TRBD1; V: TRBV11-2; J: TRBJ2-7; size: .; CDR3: CASSFRRGTGAYYEQYF; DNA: TGTGCCAGCAGCTTTAGGAGGGGGACAGGCGCCTACTACGAGCAGTACTTC
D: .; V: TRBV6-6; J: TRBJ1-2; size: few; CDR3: CASRSYGYTF; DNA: TGTGCCAGCAGAAGTTATGGCTACACCTTC
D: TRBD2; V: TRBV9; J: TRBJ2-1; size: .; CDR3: CASSFTSGSYNEQFF; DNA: TGTGCCAGCAGCTTTACTAGCGGGAGTTACAATGAGCAGTTCTTC
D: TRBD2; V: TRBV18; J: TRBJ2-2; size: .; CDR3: CASSPGLAGAFGELFF; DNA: TGTGCCAGCTCACCCGGACTAGCGGGAGCGTTCGGGGAGCTGTTTTTT
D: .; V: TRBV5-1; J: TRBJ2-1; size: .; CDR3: CASSPGGGSSYNEQFF; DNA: TGCGCCAGCAGCCCTGGTGGGGGAAGCTCCTACAATGAGCAGTTCTTC
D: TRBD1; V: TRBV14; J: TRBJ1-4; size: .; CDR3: CASSRQGSGEKLFF; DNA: TGTGCCAGCAGCCGACAGGGGTCGGGTGAAAAACTGTTTTTT
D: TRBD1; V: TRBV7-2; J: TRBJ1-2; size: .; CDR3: CASSLGGQGNYGYTF; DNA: TGTGCCAGCAGCTTAGGGGGACAGGGTAATTATGGCTACACCTTC
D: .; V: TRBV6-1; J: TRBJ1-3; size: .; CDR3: CASSDRGRGSGNTIYF; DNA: TGTGCCAGCAGTGATAGGGGGAGGGGATCTGGAAACACCATATATTTT
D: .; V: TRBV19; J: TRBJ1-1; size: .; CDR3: CASSRQVNTEAFF; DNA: TGTGCCAGTAGTCGACAGGTGAACACTGAAGCTTTCTTT
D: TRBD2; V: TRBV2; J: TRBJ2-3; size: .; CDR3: CATGGRTSTDTQYF; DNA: TGTGCCACGGGCGGGAGGACTAGCACAGATACGCAGTATTTT
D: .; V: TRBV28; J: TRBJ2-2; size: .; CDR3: CASVRGYTGELFF; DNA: TGTGCCAGCGTACGGGGGTACACCGGGGAGCTGTTTTTT
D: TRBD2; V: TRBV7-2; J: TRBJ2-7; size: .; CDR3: CASSLTPGLDYEQYF; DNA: TGTGCCAGCAGCCTCACTCCGGGACTAGACTACGAGCAGTACTTC
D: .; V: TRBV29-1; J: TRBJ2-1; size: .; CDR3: CSVEDRGVSGEQFF; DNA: TGCAGCGTTGAAGATCGCGGGGTCTCCGGTGAGCAGTTCTTC
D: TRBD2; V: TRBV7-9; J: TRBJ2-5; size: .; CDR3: CASSPASGSGETQYF; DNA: TGTGCCAGCAGCCCTGCTAGCGGGAGTGGGGAGACCCAGTACTTC
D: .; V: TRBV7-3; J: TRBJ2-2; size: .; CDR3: CASSPTVAGGGELFF; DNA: TGTGCCAGCAGCCCGACAGTGGCTGGGGGCGGGGAGCTGTTTTTT
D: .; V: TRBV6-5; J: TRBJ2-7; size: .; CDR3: CASSTTVYEQYF; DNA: TGTGCCAGCAGTACGACAGTCTACGAGCAGTACTTC
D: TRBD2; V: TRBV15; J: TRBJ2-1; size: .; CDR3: CATSRLGLAGYNEQFF; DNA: TGTGCCACCAGCAGACTGGGGCTAGCGGGATACAATGAGCAGTTCTTC
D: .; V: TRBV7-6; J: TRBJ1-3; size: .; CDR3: CASSYGPADSGNTIYF; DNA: TGTGCCAGCAGCTACGGGCCTGCCGACTCTGGAAACACCATATATTTT
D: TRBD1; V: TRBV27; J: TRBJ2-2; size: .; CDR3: CASSGSTGGTGELFF; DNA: TGTGCCAGCAGTGGGTCAACAGGGGGAACCGGGGAGCTGTTTTTT
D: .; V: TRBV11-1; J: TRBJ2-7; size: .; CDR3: CASSVPKRGKGEQYF; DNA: TGTGCCAGCAGCGTACCAAAACGGGGGAAAGGCGAGCAGTACTTC
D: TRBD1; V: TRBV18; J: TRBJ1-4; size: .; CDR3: CASSPQGQGGEKLFF; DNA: TGTGCCAGCTCACCACAGGGACAGGGCGGTGAAAAACTGTTTTTT
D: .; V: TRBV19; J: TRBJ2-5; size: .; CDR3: CASSTFAGQETQYF; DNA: TGTGCCAGTAGTACCTTTGCGGGCCAAGAGACCCAGTACTTC
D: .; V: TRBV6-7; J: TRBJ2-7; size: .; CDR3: CASGSGHHYEQYF; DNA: TGTGCCAGCGGATCGGGACACCACTACGAGCAGTACTTC
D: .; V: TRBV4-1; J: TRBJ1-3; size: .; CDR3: CASSLGGSGNTIYF; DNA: TGCGCCAGCAGCCTGGGCGGTTCTGGAAACACCATATATTTT
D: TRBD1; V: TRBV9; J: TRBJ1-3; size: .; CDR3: CASSEGQGPGGNTIYF; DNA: TGTGCCAGCAGCGAGGGACAGGGGCCGGGTGGAAACACCATATATTTT
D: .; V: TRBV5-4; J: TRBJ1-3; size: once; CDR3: CASSLGPGSSGNTIYF; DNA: TGTGCCAGCAGCTTGGGTCCCGGGAGCTCTGGAAACACCATATATTTT
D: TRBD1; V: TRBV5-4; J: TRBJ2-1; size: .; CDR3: CASSPRGQGFNEQFF; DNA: TGTGCCAGCAGCCCCCGGGGACAGGGGTTTAATGAGCAGTTCTTC
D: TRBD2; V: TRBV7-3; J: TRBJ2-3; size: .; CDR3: CATKAGDTDTQYF; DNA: TGTGCCACCAAAGCGGGAGACACAGATACGCAGTATTTT
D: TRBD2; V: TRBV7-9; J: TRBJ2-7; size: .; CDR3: CASSKTSAFYEQYF; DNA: TGTGCCAGCAGCAAGACTAGCGCTTTCTACGAGCAGTACTTC
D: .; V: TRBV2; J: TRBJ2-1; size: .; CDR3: CASSELREGYNEQFF; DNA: TGTGCCAGCAGTGAATTGCGGGAAGGTTACAATGAGCAGTTCTTC
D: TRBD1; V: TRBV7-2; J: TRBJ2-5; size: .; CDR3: CASSRNRGQETQYF; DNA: TGTGCCAGCAGCAGGAACAGGGGCCAAGAGACCCAGTACTTC
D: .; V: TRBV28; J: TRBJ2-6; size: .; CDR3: CATRRSGANVLTF; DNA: TGTGCCACCAGGCGCTCTGGGGCCAACGTCCTGACTTTC
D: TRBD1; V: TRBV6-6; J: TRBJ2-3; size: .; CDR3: CASGQGIDTQYF; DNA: TGTGCCAGCGGACAGGGGATAGATACGCAGTATTTT
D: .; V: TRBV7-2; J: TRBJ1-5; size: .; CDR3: CASSFNGGINQPQHF; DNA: TGTGCCAGCAGCTTTAACGGGGGGATCAATCAGCCCCAGCATTTT
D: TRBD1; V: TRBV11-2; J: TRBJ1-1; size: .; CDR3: CASSFGQGDTEAFF; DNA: TGTGCCAGCAGCTTCGGGCAGGGGGACACTGAAGCTTTCTTT
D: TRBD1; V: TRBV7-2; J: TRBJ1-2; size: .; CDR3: CASSPRSGQGPSYGYTF; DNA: TGTGCCAGCAGCCCAAGATCGGGACAGGGACCCTCCTATGGCTACACCTTC
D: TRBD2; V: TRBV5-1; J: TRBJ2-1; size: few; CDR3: CASRPYPGQGGTSGLNEQFF; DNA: TGCGCCAGCAGACCCTATCCGGGACAGGGAGGGACTAGCGGATTGAATGAGCAGTTCTTC
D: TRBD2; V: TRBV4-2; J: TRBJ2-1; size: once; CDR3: CASSQPREGPRGEQFF; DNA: TGTGCCAGCAGCCAACCTCGGGAGGGCCCTCGGGGTGAGCAGTTCTTC
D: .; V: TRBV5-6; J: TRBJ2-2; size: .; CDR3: CASSFQVLGNTGELFF; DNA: TGTGCCAGCAGCTTCCAGGTTCTCGGGAACACCGGGGAGCTGTTTTTT
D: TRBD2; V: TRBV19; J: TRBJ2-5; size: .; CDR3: CASSIGLAGVRQETQYF; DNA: TGTGCCAGTAGTATCGGGCTAGCGGGAGTTCGGCAAGAGACCCAGTACTTC
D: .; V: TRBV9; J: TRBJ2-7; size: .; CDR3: CASSVDGGTTYEQYF; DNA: TGTGCCAGCAGCGTAGATGGCGGAACTACCTACGAGCAGTACTTC
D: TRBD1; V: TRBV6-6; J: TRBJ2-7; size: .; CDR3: CASRRGQGEQYF; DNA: TGTGCCAGCAGAAGGGGACAGGGCGAGCAGTACTTC